This T cell receptor (beta chain) was documented in a study of blood T cell repertoires in COVID-19. The wider study: The analysed material was cDNA or gDNA that came from T cells, B-cell-depleted T cells, or PBMCs.

CDR1 is MDHEN, CDR2 SYDVKM, per germline. The germline V and J ends were trimmed by 3 bases and 2 bases, with 31 bases remaining between them. The CDR3 length is 21 residues. Authors' data handling: Reference gene primer amplification gave nucleated cell count estimates. TCRdb keeps only in-frame clones here, not all; method: immunoSEQ multiplex PCR. The V and J calls and clone size were taken over from that table, and D and trimming were inferred from the DNA. In the table there are 80,000 or so clones, approximately 83% of which are singletons. This clone was counted between two and nine times. The chain carries TRBV28 and TRBJ2-5; perhaps TRBD1 as D (6 bases). The sequence derives from a human donor in a cohort sampled during active COVID-19. Sequencing input: peripheral blood. The CDR3 coding sequence is TGTGCCAGCAGTTTTTATGGGTGGGACGTTAACCCCAGGGGCCCTCAAGAGACCCAGTACTTC. Its translation: CASSFYGWDVNPRGPQETQYF.